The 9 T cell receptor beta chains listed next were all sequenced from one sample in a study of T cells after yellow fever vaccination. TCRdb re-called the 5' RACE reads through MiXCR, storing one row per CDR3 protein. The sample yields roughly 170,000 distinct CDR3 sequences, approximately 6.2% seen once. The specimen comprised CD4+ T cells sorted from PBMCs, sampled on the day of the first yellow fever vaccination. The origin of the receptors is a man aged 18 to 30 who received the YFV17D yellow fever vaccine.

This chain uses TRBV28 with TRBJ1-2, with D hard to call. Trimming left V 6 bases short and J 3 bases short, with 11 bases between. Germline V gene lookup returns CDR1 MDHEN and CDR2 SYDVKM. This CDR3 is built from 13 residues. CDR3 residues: CASRRPQDYGYTF. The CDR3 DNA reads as TGTGCCAGCAGGAGGCCCCAGGACTATGGCTACACCTTC.

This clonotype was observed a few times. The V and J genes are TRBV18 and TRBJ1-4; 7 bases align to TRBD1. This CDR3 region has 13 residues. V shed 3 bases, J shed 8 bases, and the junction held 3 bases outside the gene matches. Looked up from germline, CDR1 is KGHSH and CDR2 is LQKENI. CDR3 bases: TGTGCCAGCTCACCGACAGGGAGCGAAAAACTGTTTTTT. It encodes CASSPTGSEKLFF.

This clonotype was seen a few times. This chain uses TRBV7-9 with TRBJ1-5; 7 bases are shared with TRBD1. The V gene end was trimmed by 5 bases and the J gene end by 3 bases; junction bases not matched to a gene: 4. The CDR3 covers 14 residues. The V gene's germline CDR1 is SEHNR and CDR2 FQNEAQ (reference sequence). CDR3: CASSTDRANQPQHF. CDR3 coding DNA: TGTGCCAGCAGCACCGACAGGGCCAATCAGCCCCAGCATTTT.

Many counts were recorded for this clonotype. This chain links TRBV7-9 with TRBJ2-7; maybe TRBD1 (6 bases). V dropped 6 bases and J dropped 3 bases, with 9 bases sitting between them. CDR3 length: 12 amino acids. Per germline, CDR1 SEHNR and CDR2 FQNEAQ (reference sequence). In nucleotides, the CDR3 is TGTGCCAGCAGTTCACAGGGCTACGAGCAGTACGTC. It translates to CASSSQGYEQYV.

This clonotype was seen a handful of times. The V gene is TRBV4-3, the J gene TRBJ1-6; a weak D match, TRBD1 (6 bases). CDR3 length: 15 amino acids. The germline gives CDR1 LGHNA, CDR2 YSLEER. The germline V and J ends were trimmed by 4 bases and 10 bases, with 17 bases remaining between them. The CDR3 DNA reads TGCGCCAGCAGCCCGGACAGTCTCGCTCTGTCACCCCTCCACTTT. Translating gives CASSPDSLALSPLHF.

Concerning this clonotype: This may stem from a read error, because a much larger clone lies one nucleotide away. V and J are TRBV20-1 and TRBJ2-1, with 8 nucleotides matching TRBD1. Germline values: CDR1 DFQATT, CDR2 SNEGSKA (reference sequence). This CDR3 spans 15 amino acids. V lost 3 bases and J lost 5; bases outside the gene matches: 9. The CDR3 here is CSARKPGQVHNEQFF. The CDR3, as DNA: TGCAGTGCTAGGAAACCGGGACAGGTCCACAATGAGCAGTTCTTC.

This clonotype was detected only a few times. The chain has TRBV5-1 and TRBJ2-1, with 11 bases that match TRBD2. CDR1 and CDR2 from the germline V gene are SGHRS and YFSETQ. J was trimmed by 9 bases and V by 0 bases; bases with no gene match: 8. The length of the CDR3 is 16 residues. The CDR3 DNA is TGCGCCAGCAGCTTGGGGCTAGCGGGGGGCCTGTCTGAGCAGTTCTTC. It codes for CASSLGLAGGLSEQFF.

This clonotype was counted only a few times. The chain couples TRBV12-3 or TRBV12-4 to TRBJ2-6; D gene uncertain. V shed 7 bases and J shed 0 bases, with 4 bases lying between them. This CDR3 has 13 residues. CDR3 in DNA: TGTGCCAGCATAAGCTCTGGGGCCAACGTCCTGACTTTC. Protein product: CASISSGANVLTF.

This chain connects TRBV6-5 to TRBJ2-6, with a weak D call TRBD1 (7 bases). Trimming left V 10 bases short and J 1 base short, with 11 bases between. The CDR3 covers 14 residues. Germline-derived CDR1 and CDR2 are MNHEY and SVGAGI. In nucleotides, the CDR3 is TGTGCCACCAGGGGGGATTCTGGGGCCAACGTCCTGACTTTC. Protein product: CATRGDSGANVLTF.